Listed here are 27 T cell receptor beta chains from one sample, sequenced in a study of early T cells in non-severe SARS-CoV-2 infection. TCRdb fed the 5' RACE reads into MiXCR, producing one record per CDR3 protein. This repertoire shows roughly 60,000 distinct CDR3 sequences, more than 7% found once; its top ten account for under 3.5%. The sequenced material came from whole blood. Receptors originate from an adult who was a healthcare worker with PCR-confirmed SARS-CoV-2 infection or an uninfected control (not recorded which).

There are a few counts of this clonotype. The chain uses TRBV20-1 and TRBJ1-4, with D hard to call. The CDR3 has 15 amino acids. V lost 0 bases to trimming and J lost 8 bases, with 16 bases between them. Looked up from germline, CDR1 is DFQATT and CDR2 is SNEGSKA (reference sequence). CDR3 residues: CSARDPGELKEKLFF. The DNA for the CDR3 is TGCAGTGCTAGAGACCCCGGGGAACTAAAGGAAAAACTGTTTTTT.

The chain has TRBV28 and TRBJ1-2, with D unresolved. V was shortened by 2 bases and J by 6 bases, with 7 bases between the two germline ends. In germline, CDR1 is MDHEN, CDR2 SYDVKM. CDR3 size: 12 residues. The CDR3 spells CASSLVRHGYTF. The CDR3 region has the DNA TGTGCCAGCAGTTTAGTCAGGCATGGCTACACCTTC.

This chain joins TRBV18 and TRBJ2-3, with D unclear. CDR3 length equals 13 residues. Trimming took 6 bases from V and 5 from J, leaving 12 bases between them. Germline lookup yields CDR1 KGHSH and CDR2 LQKENI. The CDR3 region has the DNA TGTGCCAGCTCTCTCAATCCCAGAGATACGCAGTATTTT. Translated: CASSLNPRDTQYF. The complete variable domain, with remaining parts taken from reference TRBV18 and TRBJ2-3, reads NAGVMQNPRHLVRRRGQEARLRCSPMKGHSHVYWYRQLPEEGLKFMVYLQKENIIDESGMPKERFSAEFPKEGPSILRIQQVVRGDSAAYFCASSLNPRDTQYFGPGTRLTVL.

This clonotype was detected only a few times. This chain uses TRBV5-1 with TRBJ2-3, with 7 bases lining up with TRBD2. CDR1 is SGHRS and CDR2 is YFSETQ in the germline V gene. This CDR3 spans 16 amino acids. The trim removed 1 base at V and 3 bases at J, leaving 8 bases unmatched. The DNA of the CDR3 is TGCGCCAGCAGCTTGCCGGCTAGCGGATTAACAGATACGCAGTATTTT. It is translated as CASSLPASGLTDTQYF. Filled out from reference TRBV5-1 and TRBJ2-3, the complete variable domain reads KAGVTQTPRYLIKTRGQQVTLSCSPISGHRSVSWYQQTPGQGLQFLFEYFSETQRNKGNFPGRFSGRQFSNSRSEMNVSTLELGDSALYLCASSLPASGLTDTQYFGPGTRLTVL.

This sequence joins TRBV5-6 and TRBJ1-2; TRBD1 matches 7 bases. The trim removed 0 bases at V and 8 bases at J, leaving 4 bases unmatched. The CDR3 loop spans 13 amino acids. CDR1 and CDR2 (germline): SGHDT, YYEEEE. As DNA, the CDR3 is TGTGCCAGCAGCTTGGTGCAGGGGGAGGGCTACACCTTC. Residues: CASSLVQGEGYTF.

The V call is TRBV20-1, the J call TRBJ2-1, with TRBD2 as a possible D gene (6 bases). V lost 2 bases and J 9 bases, leaving 23 bases between the germline ends. This CDR3 region has 16 residues. Germline V gene lookup returns CDR1 DFQATT and CDR2 SNEGSKA (reference sequence). In nucleotides, the CDR3 is TGCAGTGCTAGACCCGCGCTAGCCGGAGGGTTGGTTGAGCAGTTCTTC. Residues: CSARPALAGGLVEQFF.

This clonotype was seen many times. The CDR3 DNA sequence: TGCAGCGTTGAAGATCGGAGAGGACCCGGGGATACGCAGTATTTT. Residues: CSVEDRRGPGDTQYF. This rearrangement joins TRBV29-1 to TRBJ2-3; no reliable D call. The CDR3 length is 15 residues. V was pared by 0 bases and J by 6 bases, with 16 bases between. From germline, CDR1 is SQVTM and CDR2 ANQGSEA.

The V call is TRBV5-5, the J call TRBJ1-4, with 8 bases fitting TRBD1. The germline gives CDR1 SGHKS, CDR2 YYEKEE (reference sequence). CDR3 length: 15 amino acids. J lost 4 bases, V lost 0 bases, and 2 bases had no gene match. CDR3 sequence: CASSLEDRGNEKLFF. Written as DNA, the CDR3 is TGTGCCAGCAGCTTGGAAGACAGGGGTAATGAAAAACTGTTTTTT. Variable domain in full (rest from reference TRBV5-5 and TRBJ1-4): DAGVTQSPTHLIKTRGQQVTLRCSPISGHKSVSWYQQVLGQGPQFIFQYYEKEERGRGNFPDRFSARQFPNYSSELNVNALLLGDSALYLCASSLEDRGNEKLFFGSGTQLSVL.

This clonotype was detected only a few times. The chain links TRBV2 to TRBJ1-1; D gene unclear. The CDR3 extends over 13 amino acids. V was pared by 4 bases and J by 1 base, with 7 bases between. Looked up from germline, CDR1 is SNHLY and CDR2 is FYNNEI. For the CDR3, the DNA is TGTGCCAGCAGTGGTCAGACGAACACTGAAGCTTTCTTT. The encoded protein is CASSGQTNTEAFF. Supplemented by reference TRBV2 and TRBJ1-1, the full variable domain reads EPEVTQTPSHQVTQMGQEVILRCVPISNHLYFYWYRQILGQKVEFLVSFYNNEISEKSEIFDDQFSVERPDGSNFTLKIRSTKLEDSAMYFCASSGQTNTEAFFGQGTRLTVV.

J is TRBJ2-1 and V is TRBV10-2, with a possible D match to TRBD1 (5 bases). CDR3 length: 14 residues. V was clipped by 8 bases and J by 1 base, with 12 bases between them. Germline V gene sequence: CDR1 WSHSY, CDR2 SAAADI. DNA for the CDR3: TGCGCCAGCCGGGCGGACAATTCCTACAATGAGCAGTTCTTC. Translated: CASRADNSYNEQFF.

This clonotype occurred many times. CDR3 nucleotide sequence: TGTGCCAGCAGCTTAGGGCAAGAGACCCAGTACTTC. Protein sequence: CASSLGQETQYF. The chain is built from TRBV5-5 and TRBJ2-5; no clear D gene. Germline CDR1 reads SGHKS; CDR2 reads YYEKEE (reference sequence). V was shortened by 2 bases and J by 2 bases, with 4 bases between the two germline ends. The CDR3 extends over 12 amino acids.

This clonotype was counted many times. CDR3 sequence: CASSLELAGGNEQFF. The CDR3 coding sequence is TGCGCCAGCAGCTTGGAGCTAGCGGGAGGAAATGAGCAGTTCTTC. The gene calls are TRBV5-1 and TRBJ2-1; TRBD2 matches at 11 bases. Germline V gene lookup returns CDR1 SGHRS and CDR2 YFSETQ. Unmatched junction bases numbered 3, after V lost 0 bases and J lost 7 bases. This CDR3 spans 15 amino acids.

This clonotype occurred many times. V gene TRBV7-2 combines with J gene TRBJ1-6; D remains ambiguous. CDR3 size: 15 residues. The V gene's germline CDR1 is SGHTA and CDR2 FQGNSA. The V and J ends lost 7 bases and 9 bases respectively, with 19 bases between them. CDR3 coding DNA: TGTGCCAGCACCCTAGACCCCACCAGCTCTTCACCCCTCCACTTT. This sequence encodes CASTLDPTSSSPLHF.

J is TRBJ1-1 and V is TRBV10-3; D perhaps matches TRBD1 (6 bases). CDR1 and CDR2 (germline): ENHRY, SYGVKD. There are 15 residues in the CDR3. V shed 0 bases and J shed 1 base, with 9 bases lying between them. This chain's CDR3 is CAISESGRGNTEAFF. For the CDR3, the DNA is TGTGCCATCAGTGAGTCTGGCAGGGGGAACACTGAAGCTTTCTTT.

Here the CDR3 reads CSVSTGTVNTEAFF. In DNA form, the CDR3 reads TGCAGCGTGAGTACCGGGACGGTGAACACTGAAGCTTTCTTT. The chain joins TRBV29-1 to TRBJ1-1; TRBD1 might be the D (5 bases). CDR1 and CDR2 (germline): SQVTM, ANQGSEA. The CDR3 has 14 residues. Trimming left V 6 bases short and J 0 bases short, with 14 bases between.

Written as DNA, the CDR3 is TGTGCCAGCAGTTACCCGGTCGCAGCTGGGAAAACCGGGGAGCTGTTTTTT. Encoded protein: CASSYPVAAGKTGELFF. The V gene is TRBV6-6, the J gene TRBJ2-2; D unclear. Per the germline V gene, CDR1 is MNHNY and CDR2 is SVGAGI (reference sequence). CDR3 length: 17 amino acids. Trimming pared 2 bases from V and 5 bases from J, leaving 18 bases between.

The chain employs TRBV7-9 and TRBJ2-2; 7 nucleotides match TRBD2. This CDR3 is built from 15 residues. Looked up from germline, CDR1 is SEHNR and CDR2 is FQNEAQ (reference sequence). V was pared by 4 bases and J by 5 bases, with 7 bases of the junction left unmatched. CDR3 region: CASSWDYLGTGELFF. CDR3 coding DNA: TGTGCCAGCAGCTGGGACTACCTAGGAACCGGGGAGCTGTTTTTT.

This clonotype turned up a few times. This chain connects TRBV7-9 to TRBJ2-5, with 14 bases lining up with TRBD2. The germline V gene encodes CDR1 SEHNR and CDR2 FQNEAQ (reference sequence). The CDR3 spans 18 residues. J gave up 4 bases and V 3 bases, and 10 bases lay outside the gene matches. CDR3 nucleotides: TGTGCCAGCAGCTTCCCGGGACTAGCGGGAGACATTCGAGAGACCCAGTACTTC. Its protein product is CASSFPGLAGDIRETQYF.

There are many counts of this clonotype. V gene TRBV11-1 combines with J gene TRBJ1-1, with a possible D match to TRBD1 (5 bases). Germline CDR1 reads SGHAT; CDR2 reads FQDESV (reference sequence). The V end was cut by 5 bases, the J end by 1 base, with 11 bases between. The CDR3 is 14 residues long. The CDR3 protein is CASSKNQGNTEAFF. CDR3 in DNA: TGTGCCAGCAGCAAAAATCAGGGGAACACTGAAGCTTTCTTT.

This clonotype was detected many times. This chain uses TRBV14 with TRBJ2-5; 9 bases line up with TRBD1. The CDR3 is 16 residues long. Germline V gene sequence: CDR1 SGHDN, CDR2 FVKESK. Trimming took 0 bases from V and 5 from J; bases not matched to a gene: 7. The CDR3 sequence is CASSQDSGTGYETQYF. In DNA form, the CDR3 reads TGTGCCAGCAGCCAAGACTCCGGGACAGGGTATGAGACCCAGTACTTC.

This clonotype was seen repeatedly, ten times or more. This chain joins TRBV4-2 and TRBJ2-2, with D possibly being TRBD1 (6 bases). The CDR3 sequence is 14 residues long. Germline V gives CDR1 LGHNA, CDR2 YNFKEQ. V dropped 6 bases and J dropped 5 bases, with 13 bases sitting between them. CDR3 DNA: TGTGCCAGCAGTTCAGGGGAAGAGACCGGGGAGCTGTTTTTT. Amino acids: CASSSGEETGELFF.

Note on this clonotype: Its ends do not fully match the called genes, so a read error is possible. The chain joins TRBV6-6 to TRBJ1-1, with D uncertain. Germline V gene lookup returns CDR1 MNHNY and CDR2 SVGAGI (reference sequence). The CDR3 consists of 13 residues. Here the CDR3 DNA reads TGTGCCAGCACCCCTTTCGGGAACACTGAAGTTTTCTTT. This translates into CASTPFGNTEVFF.

This clonotype has at least ten counts. The chain uses TRBV20-1 and TRBJ1-1, with a weak D call TRBD1 (5 bases). V was cut by 5 bases and J by 5 bases, with 12 bases left in between. In germline, CDR1 is DFQATT, CDR2 SNEGSKA (reference sequence). The CDR3 extends over 12 amino acids. CDR3 in amino acids: CSASRDLTEAFF. The CDR3 region has the DNA TGCAGTGCTTCCAGGGATTTGACTGAAGCTTTCTTT.

This clonotype has at least ten counts. This rearrangement joins TRBV27 to TRBJ2-5, with unresolved D. CDR3 length: 13 residues. The germline V gene encodes CDR1 MNHEY and CDR2 SMNVEV (reference sequence). Trimming left V 0 bases short and J 1 base short, with 3 bases between. CDR3 residues: CASSLSGQETQYF. The DNA of the CDR3 is TGTGCCAGCAGTTTATCTGGCCAAGAGACCCAGTACTTC.

This clonotype was counted many times. The genes are TRBV18 and TRBJ2-1, with no clear D. Germline-derived CDR1 and CDR2 are KGHSH and LQKENI. The CDR3 length is 13 residues. V lost 2 bases to trimming and J lost 7 bases, with 9 bases between them. The DNA for the CDR3 is TGTGCCAGCTCACCAACCACCCAGAATGAGCAGTTCTTC. Amino acids: CASSPTTQNEQFF.

This clonotype was observed at least ten times. V usage is TRBV24-1 and J usage is TRBJ2-3, with TRBD2 matching 7 bases. Germline CDR1 and CDR2: KGHDR and SFDVKD. With 4 bases clipped from V and 4 bases from J, the junction kept 4 bases outside the gene matches. This CDR3 spans 14 amino acids. CDR3 protein: CATSDTGLADTQYF. In DNA, the CDR3 is TGTGCCACCAGTGACACTGGACTAGCAGATACGCAGTATTTT.

This clonotype appeared a few times. This rearrangement joins TRBV5-1 to TRBJ1-1; D gene unclear. There are 17 residues in the CDR3. Germline V gives CDR1 SGHRS, CDR2 YFSETQ. The ends were cut back, 0 bases at V and 0 bases at J, with 15 bases in the middle. CDR3 in amino acids: CASSLARWSEMNTEAFF. The DNA for the CDR3 is TGCGCCAGCAGCTTGGCCAGATGGTCCGAGATGAACACTGAAGCTTTCTTT.